Ten or more counts support the clone carrying this T cell receptor (beta chain). This entry is derived from a study of T cells of healthy individuals. MiXCR, applied by TCRdb to the 5' RACE reads, yields one record per CDR3 protein. Of over 95,000 distinct CDR3 sequences listed, around 17% were seen once; the top ten hold roughly 6.1%. In germline, CDR1 is LGHDT, CDR2 YNNKEL (reference sequence). With V trimmed by 4 bases and J by 2 bases, 13 bases remained unmatched. This CDR3 has 18 residues. This sequence was found in a human donor in good health. The chain carries TRBV3-1 and TRBJ2-7; 11 nucleotides match TRBD2. CDR3: CASSPDRLAGGTPYEQYF. The CDR3 bases are TGTGCCAGCAGCCCCGACCGGCTAGCGGGAGGAACCCCCTACGAGCAGTACTTC.